Presented here are 24 T cell receptor beta chains from one specimen sequenced in a study of T-cell memory formation after mild COVID-19. TCRdb ran MiXCR on the 5' RACE reads and lists one entry per CDR3 protein. In the table there are around 150,000 distinct CDR3 sequences, roughly 15% of which are singletons. Source material: PBMCs or a T cell subset sorted from them (not recorded which). Receptors originate from an adult woman who had mild COVID-19 (a few samples of this study predate the infection). Cell type and time point are not known.

The chain recombines TRBV7-9 with TRBJ2-5; D gene uncertain. The CDR3 is 14 residues long. Trimming stripped 5 bases from V and 6 bases from J, with 16 bases between. Germline V lookup: CDR1 SEHNR, CDR2 FQNEAQ (reference sequence). In DNA, the CDR3 is TGTGCCAGCAGCAGTGAAGGGATTCTCCAGACCCAGTACTTC. Its translation: CASSSEGILQTQYF. The variable domain in full, with the rest retrieved from reference TRBV7-9 and TRBJ2-5, is DTGVSQNPRHKITKRGQNVTFRCDPISEHNRLYWYRQTLGQGPEFLTYFQNEAQLEKSRLLSDRFSAERPKGSFSTLEIQRTEQGDSAMYLCASSSEGILQTQYFGPGTRLLVL.

The CDR3 sequence is CATSQEIGTEAFF. DNA for the CDR3: TGCGCCACCTCGCAGGAAATCGGCACTGAAGCTTTCTTT. This chain uses TRBV5-1 with TRBJ1-1; no definite D call. Germline loops: CDR1 SGHRS, CDR2 YFSETQ. This CDR3 has 13 amino acids. V lost 9 bases and J 4 bases, leaving 16 bases between the germline ends. Full variable domain (remainder filled in from reference TRBV5-1 and TRBJ1-1): KAGVTQTPRYLIKTRGQQVTLSCSPISGHRSVSWYQQTPGQGLQFLFEYFSETQRNKGNFPGRFSGRQFSNSRSEMNVSTLELGDSALYLCATSQEIGTEAFFGQGTRLTVV.

The chain links TRBV12-3 or TRBV12-4 to TRBJ2-3, with 8 bases identical to TRBD2. J gave up 0 bases and V 5 bases, and 4 bases lay outside the gene matches. The CDR3 has 15 amino acids. CDR3 DNA sequence: TGTGCCAGCAGTGGGCGGGGGGCGAGCACAGATACGCAGTATTTT. It is translated as CASSGRGASTDTQYF.

This clonotype was picked up a small number of times. The rearrangement uses TRBV10-3 and TRBJ2-5; D is perhaps TRBD1 or TRBD2 (5 bases each). The CDR3 consists of 13 residues. The germline V gene has CDR1 ENHRY and CDR2 SYGVKD. The germline V and J ends were trimmed by 6 bases and 5 bases, with 13 bases remaining between them. DNA for the CDR3: TGTGCCATCAGCTCACAGGAGGCCGAGACCCAGTACTTC. Residues: CAISSQEAETQYF.

This clonotype showed up just a few times. The chain has TRBV5-1 and TRBJ2-2; D uncertain. This CDR3 spans 18 amino acids. Per the germline V gene, CDR1 is SGHRS and CDR2 is YFSETQ. V lost 1 base and J lost 4, with 20 bases in between. The DNA for the CDR3 is TGCGCCAGCAGCTTGATGGCAGCTACTTCTATGACCACCGGGGAGCTGTTTTTT. It is translated as CASSLMAATSMTTGELFF.

This clonotype was observed a single time. It is likely a read error, because the conserved phenylalanine at the end of the CDR3 is missing. The chain is built from TRBV7-7 and TRBJ2-7; 7 bases are shared with TRBD1. This CDR3 comprises 14 residues. From germline, CDR1 is SSHAT and CDR2 FNYEAQ (reference sequence). The CDR3 loop reads CASSPSTGDYEQYL. The CDR3 DNA follows: TGTGCTAGCAGCCCATCTACAGGGGACTACGAGCAGTACTTA.

This clonotype has at least ten counts. The chain joins TRBV13 to TRBJ2-7, with D hard to call. This CDR3 contains 16 residues. The V end lost 0 bases, the J end lost 5 bases, and 17 bases lay between the germline ends. The germline CDR1 and CDR2 sequences are PRHDT and FYEKMQ (reference sequence). CDR3 in amino acids: CASSLGWLRASNEQYF. CDR3 DNA sequence: TGTGCCAGCAGCTTAGGGTGGTTACGCGCATCCAACGAGCAGTACTTC. Based on the CDR3 plus reference TRBV13 and TRBJ2-7, the full variable domain is AAGVIQSPRHLIKEKRETATLKCYPIPRHDTVYWYQQGPGQDPQFLISFYEKMQSDKGSIPDRFSAQQFSDYHSELNMSSLELGDSALYFCASSLGWLRASNEQYFGPGTRLTVT.

The chain carries TRBV6-5 and TRBJ1-4; no clear D gene. The CDR3 is made up of 15 amino acids. The V end was cut by 0 bases, the J end by 5 bases, with 10 bases between. Germline V gene lookup returns CDR1 MNHEY and CDR2 SVGAGI. In DNA form, the CDR3 reads TGTGCCAGCAGTTACTCGGCAGCACGAAATGAAAAACTGTTTTTT. Residues: CASSYSAARNEKLFF.

V usage is TRBV30 and J usage is TRBJ1-5, with D tentatively TRBD1 (5 bases). CDR1 and CDR2 (germline): GTSNPN, SVGIG (reference sequence). V lost 2 bases to trimming and J lost 5 bases, with 10 bases between them. The CDR3 is made up of 13 amino acids. DNA for the CDR3: TGTGCCTGGAGTAGTGGGGGGGATCAGCCCCAGCATTTT. This gives the protein CAWSSGGDQPQHF.

The gene calls are TRBV13 and TRBJ1-2; a possible D gene is TRBD1 (5 bases). Germline assignment: CDR1 PRHDT and CDR2 FYEKMQ (reference sequence). Trimming left V 2 bases short and J 4 bases short, with 14 bases between. The CDR3 is 15 residues long. In DNA form, the CDR3 reads TGTGCCAGCAGCTTAAGCAATCGGGACTTCTATGGCTACACCTTC. It codes for CASSLSNRDFYGYTF.

The chain is built from TRBV29-1 and TRBJ1-2; 9 nucleotides agree with TRBD1. The junction had 6 bases not matched to a gene; V was cut back by 2 bases and J by 5 bases. This CDR3 region has 14 residues. CDR1 SQVTM and CDR2 ANQGSEA come from the germline V gene. CDR3 protein: CSVEPAGQGYGYTF. The CDR3 DNA sequence: TGCAGCGTTGAACCAGCGGGACAGGGTTATGGCTACACCTTC.

The CDR3 here is CASSLGGMADTQYF. CDR3 coding DNA: TGCGCCAGCAGCTTGGGGGGGATGGCAGATACGCAGTATTTT. The V call is TRBV5-1, the J call TRBJ2-3; D is possibly TRBD1 or TRBD2 (5 bases each). The CDR3 is made up of 14 amino acids. CDR1 is SGHRS and CDR2 is YFSETQ in the germline V gene. V lost 0 bases to trimming and J lost 4 bases, with 9 bases between them. Together with reference TRBV5-1 and TRBJ2-3, the CDR3 gives the full variable domain: KAGVTQTPRYLIKTRGQQVTLSCSPISGHRSVSWYQQTPGQGLQFLFEYFSETQRNKGNFPGRFSGRQFSNSRSEMNVSTLELGDSALYLCASSLGGMADTQYFGPGTRLTVL.

In its sample, this clonotype was seen a few times. The V and J genes are TRBV4-1 and TRBJ2-3; a weak D match, TRBD2 (7 bases). Germline lookup yields CDR1 MGHRA and CDR2 YSYEKL. V lost 4 bases, J lost 5 bases, and 22 bases lay in between. CDR3 length: 17 residues. The CDR3 region has the DNA TGCGCCAGCAGCCCGGAGGTATCGGGGGGCAGGCGAGATACGCAGTATTTT. This sequence encodes CASSPEVSGGRRDTQYF.

The chain recombines TRBV5-1 with TRBJ1-2, with a weak D call TRBD1 (5 bases). This CDR3 region has 15 residues. In germline, CDR1 is SGHRS, CDR2 YFSETQ. The ends were cut back, 4 bases at V and 3 bases at J, with 16 bases in the middle. This CDR3 reads CASSLGTSEDYGYTF. In DNA, the CDR3 is TGCGCCAGCAGCCTTGGGACCTCCGAGGACTATGGCTACACCTTC.

This clonotype came up a few times. This chain joins TRBV6-5 and TRBJ1-5; possible D gene TRBD1, 5 bases. The CDR3 extends over 14 amino acids. Per the germline V gene, CDR1 is MNHEY and CDR2 is SVGAGI. With 2 bases removed from V and 0 bases from J, the gap between germline ends came to 5 bases. The CDR3 spells CASSYTGSNQPQHF. CDR3 sequence (DNA): TGTGCCAGCAGTTACACAGGTAGCAATCAGCCCCAGCATTTT.

This sequence joins TRBV24-1 and TRBJ2-5, with D possibly being TRBD2 (6 bases). CDR1 and CDR2 from the germline V gene are KGHDR and SFDVKD. The V and J ends lost 1 base and 5 bases respectively, with 13 bases between them. This CDR3 comprises 15 residues. As DNA, the CDR3 is TGTGCCACCAGTGATTTCCGGGGGACTCACGAGACCCAGTACTTC. Encoded protein: CATSDFRGTHETQYF.

This clonotype was found a few times. The J gene is TRBJ2-6, the V gene TRBV7-6, with 7 nucleotides matching TRBD1. This CDR3 region has 16 residues. Trimming at V came to 4 bases and at J to 4 bases, leaving 7 bases not matched to a gene. Per germline, CDR1 SGHVS and CDR2 FNYEAQ. The chain's CDR3 is CASSSSRGPGANVLTF. The CDR3 DNA follows: TGTGCCAGCAGCTCCTCGAGGGGGCCAGGGGCCAACGTCCTGACTTTC.

The rearrangement joins TRBV24-1 to TRBJ1-2, with D unclear. CDR1 and CDR2 (germline): KGHDR, SFDVKD. There are 14 residues in the CDR3. With 3 bases removed from V and 6 bases from J, the gap between germline ends came to 13 bases. The CDR3 protein is CATSDEKRVDGYTF. The CDR3 nucleotides read TGTGCCACCAGTGATGAAAAGAGGGTCGATGGCTACACCTTC.

The rearrangement links TRBV20-1 to TRBJ2-2; 10 nucleotides line up with TRBD2. V was clipped by 1 base and J by 1 base; unmatched bases: 6. In germline, CDR1 is DFQATT, CDR2 SNEGSKA (reference sequence). The CDR3 extends over 17 amino acids. The CDR3 is CSARAFGTSENTGELFF. The CDR3, as DNA: TGCAGTGCTAGAGCGTTCGGGACTAGCGAGAACACCGGGGAGCTGTTTTTT.

The CDR3 here is CASRSGRYNEQFF. The CDR3 bases are TGTGCCAGCAGGAGCGGGAGATACAATGAGCAGTTCTTC. The chain employs TRBV12-3 or TRBV12-4 and TRBJ2-1; 8 bases fit TRBD2. The CDR3 covers 13 residues. V dropped 6 bases and J dropped 4; count of bases not matched to a gene: 2.

The J gene is TRBJ2-3, the V gene TRBV2, with D perhaps matching TRBD2 (5 bases). Germline CDR1 SNHLY, CDR2 FYNNEI. The CDR3 contains 16 residues. Deletions cut 2 bases from V and 0 bases from J, with 12 bases between. The CDR3 spells CASSERSERSTDTQYF. The DNA for the CDR3 is TGTGCCAGCAGTGAACGGTCTGAGCGGAGCACAGATACGCAGTATTTT.

The sample holds a few counts of this clonotype. The chain links TRBV12-3 or TRBV12-4 to TRBJ1-3; a weak D match, TRBD1 (6 bases). This CDR3 is built from 15 residues. V dropped 5 bases and J dropped 2 bases, with 13 bases sitting between them. CDR3 DNA sequence: TGTGCCAGCAGTCTGATCGGGACAACTGGAAACACCATATATTTT. Encoded protein: CASSLIGTTGNTIYF.

This clonotype was observed a few times. This sequence joins TRBV28 and TRBJ2-7, with 12 positions matching TRBD2. J gave up 2 bases and V 2 bases, and 13 bases lay outside the gene matches. Germline V lookup: CDR1 MDHEN, CDR2 SYDVKM. The CDR3 is 19 residues long. The CDR3 reads CASSLPPFALAGGAYEQYF. CDR3 bases: TGTGCCAGCAGTTTACCCCCGTTTGCGCTAGCGGGAGGGGCCTACGAGCAGTACTTC. Supplemented by reference TRBV28 and TRBJ2-7, the full variable domain reads DVKVTQSSRYLVKRTGEKVFLECVQDMDHENMFWYRQDPGLGLRLIYFSYDVKMKEKGDIPEGYSVSREKKERFSLILESASTNQTSMYLCASSLPPFALAGGAYEQYFGPGTRLTVT.

This rearrangement joins TRBV30 to TRBJ2-5; D perhaps matches TRBD2 (6 bases). Germline-derived CDR1 and CDR2 are GTSNPN and SVGIG (reference sequence). Trimming left V 2 bases short and J 10 bases short, with 11 bases between. This CDR3 is built from 11 residues. The CDR3, as DNA: TGTGCCTGGAGTTCGACTAGGGACCAGTACTTC. As protein: CAWSSTRDQYF.